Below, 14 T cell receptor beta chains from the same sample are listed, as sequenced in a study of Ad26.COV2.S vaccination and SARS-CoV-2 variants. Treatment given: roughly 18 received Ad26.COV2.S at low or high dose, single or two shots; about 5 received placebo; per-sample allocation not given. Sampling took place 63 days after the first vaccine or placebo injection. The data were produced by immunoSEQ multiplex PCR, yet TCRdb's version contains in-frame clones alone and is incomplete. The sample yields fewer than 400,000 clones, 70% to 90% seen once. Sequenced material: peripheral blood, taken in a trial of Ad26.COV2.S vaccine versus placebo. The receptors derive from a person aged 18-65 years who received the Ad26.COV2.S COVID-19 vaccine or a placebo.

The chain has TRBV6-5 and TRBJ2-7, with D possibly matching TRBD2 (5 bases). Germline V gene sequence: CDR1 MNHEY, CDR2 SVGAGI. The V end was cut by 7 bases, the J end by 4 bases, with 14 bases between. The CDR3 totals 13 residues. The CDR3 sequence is CASNRREGYEQYF. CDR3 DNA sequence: TGTGCCAGCAACCGACGCGAGGGTTACGAGCAGTACTTC.

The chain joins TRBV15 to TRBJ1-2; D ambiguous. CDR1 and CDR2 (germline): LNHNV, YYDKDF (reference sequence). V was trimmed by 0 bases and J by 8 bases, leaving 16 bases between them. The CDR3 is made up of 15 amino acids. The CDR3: CATSRDQGGRRGYTF. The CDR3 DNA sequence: TGTGCCACCAGCAGAGATCAAGGCGGACGAAGGGGCTACACCTTC. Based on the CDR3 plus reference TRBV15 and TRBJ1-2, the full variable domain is DAMVIQNPRYQVTQFGKPVTLSCSQTLNHNVMYWYQQKSSQAPKLLFHYYDKDFNNEADTPDNFQSRRPNTSFCFLDIRSPGLGDTAMYLCATSRDQGGRRGYTFGSGTRLTVV.

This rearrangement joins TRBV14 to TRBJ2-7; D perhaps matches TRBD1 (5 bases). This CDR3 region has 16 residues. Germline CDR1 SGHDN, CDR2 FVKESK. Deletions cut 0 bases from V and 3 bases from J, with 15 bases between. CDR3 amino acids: CASSQEVSQGLYEQYF. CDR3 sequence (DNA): TGTGCCAGCAGCCAAGAGGTTTCTCAGGGCCTCTACGAGCAGTACTTC.

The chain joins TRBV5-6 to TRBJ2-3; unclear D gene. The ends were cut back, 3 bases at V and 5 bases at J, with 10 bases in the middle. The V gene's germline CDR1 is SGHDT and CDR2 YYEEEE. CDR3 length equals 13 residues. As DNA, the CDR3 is TGTGCCAGCAGCTGGCAAGCCCTAGATACGCAGTATTTT. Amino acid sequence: CASSWQALDTQYF.

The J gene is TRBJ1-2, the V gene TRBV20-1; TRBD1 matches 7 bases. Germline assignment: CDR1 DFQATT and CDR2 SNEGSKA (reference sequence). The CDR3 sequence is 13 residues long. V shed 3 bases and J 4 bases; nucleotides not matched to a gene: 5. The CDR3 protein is CSASYGTAYGYTF. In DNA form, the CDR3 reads TGCAGTGCTAGTTATGGGACAGCCTATGGCTACACCTTC.

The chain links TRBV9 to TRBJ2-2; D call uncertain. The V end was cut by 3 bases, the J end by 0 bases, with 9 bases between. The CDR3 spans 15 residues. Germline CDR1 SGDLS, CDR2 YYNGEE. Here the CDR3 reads CASSGAQTNTGELFF. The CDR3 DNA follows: TGTGCCAGCAGCGGGGCACAGACGAACACCGGGGAGCTGTTTTTT.

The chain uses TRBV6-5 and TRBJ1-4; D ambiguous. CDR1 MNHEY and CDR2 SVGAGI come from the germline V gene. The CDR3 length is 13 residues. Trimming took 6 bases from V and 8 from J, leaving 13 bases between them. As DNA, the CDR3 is TGTGCCAGCAGACGCGGGTTGGAGGAAAAACTGTTTTTT. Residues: CASRRGLEEKLFF.

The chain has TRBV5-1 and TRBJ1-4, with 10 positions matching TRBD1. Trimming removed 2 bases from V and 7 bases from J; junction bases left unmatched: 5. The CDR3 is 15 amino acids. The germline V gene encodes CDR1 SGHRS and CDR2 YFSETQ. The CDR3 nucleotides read TGCGCCAGCAGCTTATCCGGGACAGGGGCTGAAAAACTGTTTTTT. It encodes CASSLSGTGAEKLFF.

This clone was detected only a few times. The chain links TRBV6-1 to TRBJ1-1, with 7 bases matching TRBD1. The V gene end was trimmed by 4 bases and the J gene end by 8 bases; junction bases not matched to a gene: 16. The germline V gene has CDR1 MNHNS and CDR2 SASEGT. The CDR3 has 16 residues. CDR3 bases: TGTGCCAGCAGTGTGCGGACAGGCGGAGGCATGGGAGAAGCTTTCTTT. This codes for CASSVRTGGGMGEAFF.

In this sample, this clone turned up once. CDR3 sequence reads: CASSPAQGSYEQYF. The CDR3 coding sequence is TGTGCCAGCTCACCCGCACAGGGATCCTACGAGCAGTACTTC. The rearrangement links TRBV18 to TRBJ2-7, with D possibly being TRBD1 (6 bases). This CDR3 has 14 residues. With 3 bases removed from V and 1 base from J, the gap between germline ends came to 10 bases. The germline V gene encodes CDR1 KGHSH and CDR2 LQKENI.

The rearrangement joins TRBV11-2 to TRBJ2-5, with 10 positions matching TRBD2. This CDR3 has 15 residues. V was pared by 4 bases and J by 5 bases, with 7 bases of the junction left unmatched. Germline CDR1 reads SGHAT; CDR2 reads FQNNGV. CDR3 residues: CASSSLAGVGETQYF. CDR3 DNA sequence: TGTGCCAGCAGCTCCCTAGCGGGGGTTGGGGAGACCCAGTACTTC.

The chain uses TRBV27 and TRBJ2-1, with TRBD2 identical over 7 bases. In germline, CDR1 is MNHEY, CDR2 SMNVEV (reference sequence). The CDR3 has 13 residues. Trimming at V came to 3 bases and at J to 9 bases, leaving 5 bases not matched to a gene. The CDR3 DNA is TGTGCCAGCAGTTTTTCCGGGGGGAGTGAGCAGTTCTTC. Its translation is CASSFSGGSEQFF.

CDR3: CASSFGVKTEAFF. The DNA of the CDR3 is TGTGCCAGCAGCTTCGGGGTAAAAACTGAAGCTTTCTTT. J is TRBJ1-1 and V is TRBV7-9; D gene ambiguous. This CDR3 is 13 amino acids long. Trimming took off 3 bases at V and 5 bases at J, with 10 bases between the two ends. CDR1 SEHNR and CDR2 FQNEAQ come from the germline V gene (reference sequence).

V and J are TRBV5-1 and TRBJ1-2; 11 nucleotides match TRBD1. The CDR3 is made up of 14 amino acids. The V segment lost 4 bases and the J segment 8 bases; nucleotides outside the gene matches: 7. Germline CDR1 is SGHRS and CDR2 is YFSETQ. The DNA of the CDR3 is TGCGCCAGCAGCGGACAGGGGGCCCCAAGGGGCTACACCTTC. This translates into CASSGQGAPRGYTF.